This T cell receptor beta chain was observed in a study of T-cell reconstitution after alpha-beta-depleted transplantation in children. Findings and caveats of the study: Several hundred rapidly expanded clones from non-depleted graft cells reportedly supplied alpha-beta T cells about two months post-transplant. The main origin of T-cell counts and diversity one year after transplant was newly produced T cells. Day-60 TCRbeta diversity that was high in some patients was derived from surviving recipient T cells and thymic progenitors.

During its preparation, the TCRbeta library received unique molecular identifiers. TCRdb passed the PCR reads through MiXCR, listing each CDR3 protein once. The sample comprises 98,000 or so distinct CDR3 sequences, around 22% of which are singletons, and about 21% rests with the top ten. There are 15 residues in the CDR3. The V gene lost 1 base and the J gene lost 7 bases, with 14 bases spanning the gap. Per germline, CDR1 LGHDT and CDR2 YNNKEL (reference sequence). Concerning this clonotype itself: Its antigen is unidentified.

The receptor was derived from a boy aged 2 to 10 with acute lymphoblastic leukemia, due to receive a stem cell transplant. The sample was PBMCs, taken before TCRalphabeta/CD19-depleted stem cell transplant. The genes are TRBV3-1 and TRBJ2-1; maybe TRBD2 (5 bases). The DNA of the CDR3 is TGTGCCAGCAGCCAAGGAGGGCCTGGACTTAATGAGCAGTTCTTC. Amino acid sequence: CASSQGGPGLNEQFF.